Below, 21 T cell receptor beta chains from the same sample are listed, as sequenced in a study of blood T cell repertoires in COVID-19. Repertoires were generated with immunoSEQ multiplex PCR, while TCRdb's copy carries only in-frame clones and drops some. The table includes 55,000 to 90,000 clones, approximately 86% detected once. Specimen: peripheral blood. All receptors come from a man in his 70s with active COVID-19.

The chain carries TRBV11-2 and TRBJ2-7, with D possibly TRBD1 on 6 matching bases. CDR3 length equals 14 residues. Germline CDR1 and CDR2: SGHAT and FQNNGV. Trimming left V 5 bases short and J 8 bases short, with 19 bases between. The CDR3 loop is CASSPNGQPPKQYF. The CDR3 DNA reads TGTGCCAGCAGCCCCAACGGACAGCCTCCCAAGCAGTACTTC.

V usage is TRBV6-2 or TRBV6-3 and J usage is TRBJ1-1, with D possibly matching TRBD1 (5 bases). This CDR3 region has 15 residues. Germline CDR1 MNHEY, CDR2 SVGEGT. V lost 5 bases to trimming and J lost 0 bases, with 13 bases between them. The CDR3 spells CASSERGGMNTEAFF. In DNA, the CDR3 is TGTGCCAGCAGTGAGCGGGGGGGGATGAACACTGAAGCTTTCTTT.

The CDR3 is CASLGTATYEQYF. The DNA of the CDR3 is TGTGCCAGCCTTGGGACAGCCACCTACGAGCAGTACTTC. The chain couples TRBV6-5 to TRBJ2-7, with TRBD1 matching over 7 bases. The CDR3 loop spans 13 amino acids. The V and J ends lost 8 bases and 2 bases, in that order; junction bases with no gene match: 6. Per germline, CDR1 MNHEY and CDR2 SVGAGI.

J is TRBJ2-7 and V is TRBV27, with 9 nucleotides matching TRBD2. The V and J ends lost 2 bases and 9 bases, in that order; junction bases with no gene match: 8. Germline CDR1 reads MNHEY; CDR2 reads SMNVEV (reference sequence). The CDR3 loop spans 14 amino acids. Written as DNA, the CDR3 is TGTGCCAGCAGTTTAGTAGCGGGAGCTACGGGGCAGTACTTC. Encoded protein: CASSLVAGATGQYF.

The chain joins TRBV27 to TRBJ2-1; maybe TRBD2 (6 bases). Trimming took off 5 bases at V and 6 bases at J, with 11 bases between the two ends. CDR3 size: 13 residues. CDR1 and CDR2 from the germline V gene are MNHEY and SMNVEV (reference sequence). CDR3 nucleotide sequence: TGTGCCAGCAGTCCGGCGGGGTGCAATGAGCAGTTCTTC. Translation: CASSPAGCNEQFF.

This rearrangement joins TRBV5-1 to TRBJ2-7; TRBD2 is a possible D gene (7 bases). V was shortened by 2 bases and J by 7 bases, with 16 bases between the two germline ends. The V gene's germline CDR1 is SGHRS and CDR2 YFSETQ. This CDR3 spans 14 amino acids. CDR3 in DNA: TGCGCCAGCAGCTTACAGGGAGGGTTGGAAGAGCAGTACTTC. Amino acid sequence: CASSLQGGLEEQYF.

The chain joins TRBV7-6 to TRBJ2-2, with 13 positions matching TRBD2. V shed 2 bases and J 5 bases; nucleotides not matched to a gene: 5. Germline V gene lookup returns CDR1 SGHVS and CDR2 FNYEAQ. This CDR3 comprises 17 residues. This CDR3 reads CASSLPRLAGGTGELFF. CDR3 DNA: TGTGCCAGCAGCTTACCGCGACTAGCGGGAGGTACCGGGGAGCTGTTTTTT.

This clone came up once. The chain employs TRBV19 and TRBJ2-1; D might be TRBD1 (7 bases). This CDR3 region has 16 residues. The V end was cut by 8 bases, the J end by 8 bases, with 25 bases between. Germline V gene sequence: CDR1 LNHDA, CDR2 SQIVND (reference sequence). The CDR3 sequence is CASGGQTSSFRDEQFF. In nucleotides, the CDR3 is TGTGCCAGTGGGGGACAGACTAGTTCTTTCCGGGATGAGCAGTTCTTC.

This clone has a single count. The chain uses TRBV20-1 and TRBJ2-5; D is uncertain. The CDR3 has 11 residues. Germline CDR1 is DFQATT and CDR2 is SNEGSKA (reference sequence). Trimming pared 3 bases from V and 5 bases from J, leaving 7 bases between. The CDR3 DNA is TGCAGTGCTAGCCCCTTGGAGACCCAGTACTTC. Protein sequence: CSASPLETQYF.

The V call is TRBV19, the J call TRBJ2-2; TRBD1 agrees at 9 bases. The CDR3 is 14 residues long. V lost 5 bases, J lost 4 bases, and 2 bases stayed unmatched. The germline gives CDR1 LNHDA, CDR2 SQIVND (reference sequence). CDR3 protein: CASSWDRVTGELFF. DNA for the CDR3: TGTGCCAGTAGTTGGGACAGGGTCACCGGGGAGCTGTTTTTT.

The chain recombines TRBV10-1 with TRBJ1-5; 9 bases map to TRBD1. This CDR3 contains 15 residues. V lost 8 bases to trimming and J lost 4 bases; unmatched junction nucleotides: 9. Germline-derived CDR1 and CDR2 are WNHNN and SYGVQD (reference sequence). Here the CDR3 reads CASLRRGQGNQPQHF. Here the CDR3 DNA reads TGCGCCAGCCTACGTCGTGGACAGGGGAATCAGCCCCAGCATTTT.

This chain joins TRBV7-6 and TRBJ2-1; 10 nucleotides agree with TRBD2. This CDR3 comprises 15 residues. From germline, CDR1 is SGHVS and CDR2 FNYEAQ. J lost 4 bases, V lost 0 bases, and 0 bases had no gene match. The DNA of the CDR3 is TGTGCCAGCAGCTTAGCTAGCGGGGGGTACAATGAGCAGTTCTTC. This codes for CASSLASGGYNEQFF. The variable domain in full, completed from reference TRBV7-6 and TRBJ2-1, reads GAGVSQSPRYKVTKRGQDVALRCDPISGHVSLYWYRQALGQGPEFLTYFNYEAQQDKSGLPNDRFSAERPEGSISTLTIQRTEQRDSAMYRCASSLASGGYNEQFFGPGTRLTVL.

On this clone itself: Additional DNA sequences in this sample encode the identical CDR3. The chain is built from TRBV12-3 or TRBV12-4 and TRBJ2-7, with a weak D call TRBD1 (5 bases). The germline V and J ends were trimmed by 5 bases and 4 bases, with 6 bases remaining between them. The CDR3 runs 11 residues. The CDR3, as DNA: TGTGCCAGCAGTCCAGGGTACGAGCAGTACTTC. Protein: CASSPGYEQYF.

The chain links TRBV6-4 to TRBJ1-2; D uncertain. This CDR3 has 13 residues. Germline V gene lookup returns CDR1 MRHNA and CDR2 SNTAGT. Deletions cut 6 bases from V and 0 bases from J, with 8 bases between. CDR3 loop: CASSHGSNYGYTF. The CDR3 bases are TGTGCCAGCAGCCACGGGTCTAACTATGGCTACACCTTC.

The rearrangement joins TRBV11-3 to TRBJ2-1; D is unclear. Germline V gene data show CDR1 as SGHNT and CDR2 as YENEEA. V lost 3 bases and J 5 bases, leaving 8 bases between the germline ends. This CDR3 has 13 residues. CDR3 loop: CASSLAANNEQFF. CDR3 nucleotides: TGTGCCAGCAGCTTGGCGGCAAACAATGAGCAGTTCTTC.

This rearrangement joins TRBV6-5 to TRBJ1-5, with D possibly being TRBD1 (5 bases). Trimming took off 6 bases at V and 7 bases at J, with 13 bases between the two ends. The CDR3 is 13 residues long. From germline, CDR1 is MNHEY and CDR2 SVGAGI. The CDR3 loop reads CASRWGLGQPQHF. The CDR3 DNA follows: TGTGCCAGCAGGTGGGGCCTGGGGCAGCCCCAGCATTTT.

This clone appeared a single time. This chain links TRBV12-3 or TRBV12-4 with TRBJ2-3; 8 positions agree with TRBD2. CDR3 length: 13 residues. The V gene end was trimmed by 6 bases and the J gene end by 2 bases; junction bases not matched to a gene: 1. The CDR3 here is CASRLAATDTQYF. DNA for the CDR3: TGTGCCAGCAGACTAGCGGCCACAGATACGCAGTATTTT.

This sequence joins TRBV19 and TRBJ2-3; D is unclear. Germline V lookup: CDR1 LNHDA, CDR2 SQIVND (reference sequence). The length of the CDR3 is 12 residues. V lost 5 bases, J lost 2 bases, and 5 bases lay in between. Here the CDR3 reads CASSPNTDTQYF. As DNA, the CDR3 is TGTGCCAGTAGTCCCAACACAGATACGCAGTATTTT.

The chain links TRBV4-2 to TRBJ2-3; a possible D gene is TRBD2 (7 bases). Trimming cost V 3 bases and J 1 base, with 14 bases left between them. CDR1 and CDR2 (germline): LGHNA, YNFKEQ. The CDR3 runs 16 residues. CDR3 in amino acids: CASSQGGAARTDTQYF. CDR3 coding DNA: TGTGCCAGCAGCCAGGGGGGGGCAGCCCGCACAGATACGCAGTATTTT.

The chain recombines TRBV9 with TRBJ2-2; 7 bases match TRBD1. The CDR3 totals 14 residues. J was trimmed by 12 bases and V by 0 bases; bases with no gene match: 8. CDR1 is SGDLS, CDR2 YYNGEE, per germline. The CDR3 nucleotides are TGTGCCAGCAGCGTAGCCCGGGACAGTAAAAAGCTGTTTTTT. Translating it yields CASSVARDSKKLFF. Using reference TRBV9 and TRBJ2-2 for the parts outside the CDR3, the full variable domain is DSGVTQTPKHLITATGQRVTLRCSPRSGDLSVYWYQQSLDQGLQFLIQYYNGEERAKGNILERFSAQQFPDLHSELNLSSLELGDSALYFCASSVARDSKKLFFGEGSRLTVL.

The genes are TRBV20-1 and TRBJ2-7; TRBD1 agrees at 7 bases. CDR3 size: 14 residues. With V trimmed by 3 bases and J by 1 base, 6 bases remained unmatched. CDR1 DFQATT and CDR2 SNEGSKA come from the germline V gene (reference sequence). CDR3 sequence (DNA): TGCAGTGCTAGTGGGGGCAGGGGGTCCTACGAGCAGTACTTC. Protein: CSASGGRGSYEQYF.